The 14 T cell receptor beta chains presented below share a single source sample, sequenced in a study of blood T cell repertoires in COVID-19. The data were produced by immunoSEQ multiplex PCR, yet TCRdb's version contains in-frame clones alone and is incomplete. The sample contains 200,000 to 300,000 clones, roughly 88% of which appear only once. Sequences were obtained from peripheral blood. The origin of the receptors is a human donor in a cohort sampled during active COVID-19.

The chain joins TRBV4-2 to TRBJ2-1, with 12 nucleotides matching TRBD2. The CDR3 sequence is 17 residues long. Per the germline V gene, CDR1 is LGHNA and CDR2 is YNFKEQ. The V segment lost 0 bases and the J segment 3 bases; nucleotides outside the gene matches: 3. The CDR3: CASSQDPSGGVYNEQFF. The CDR3 DNA follows: TGTGCCAGCAGCCAAGACCCTAGCGGGGGGGTCTACAATGAGCAGTTCTTC.

The sample holds one count of this clone. The chain links TRBV3-1 (or the pseudogene TRBV3-2) to TRBJ2-3, with a possible D match to TRBD1 (6 bases). The CDR3 is 16 residues long. Trimming stripped 0 bases from V and 5 bases from J, with 15 bases between. Looked up from germline, CDR1 is LGHDT and CDR2 is YNNKEL (reference sequence). The CDR3 DNA reads TGTGCCAGCAGCCAAGACTGGGGCAGAGGGGGAGATACGCAGTATTTT. Translation gives CASSQDWGRGGDTQYF.

V gene TRBV18 combines with J gene TRBJ2-7, with TRBD1 matching over 11 bases. With 6 bases clipped from V and 4 bases from J, the junction kept 8 bases outside the gene matches. The CDR3 contains 15 residues. Germline V gene sequence: CDR1 KGHSH, CDR2 LQKENI. In DNA, the CDR3 is TGTGCCAGCTCGCCTGGGACAGGGGGTCGGTACGAGCAGTACTTC. It codes for CASSPGTGGRYEQYF.

V and J are TRBV15 and TRBJ1-2, with D perhaps TRBD1 (6 bases). The CDR3 has 15 amino acids. V lost 3 bases and J 2 bases, leaving 13 bases between the germline ends. The germline gives CDR1 LNHNV, CDR2 YYDKDF (reference sequence). CDR3 residues: CATSSPPDRNYGYTF. The CDR3 DNA is TGTGCCACCAGCAGCCCCCCGGACAGAAACTATGGCTACACCTTC.

The chain couples TRBV4-1 to TRBJ1-1; D perhaps matches TRBD1 (5 bases). This CDR3 is 17 amino acids long. The V gene's germline CDR1 is MGHRA and CDR2 YSYEKL. Trimming removed 1 base from V and 0 bases from J, with 15 bases in between. CDR3 protein: CASSQARGQFMNTEAFF. For the CDR3, the DNA is TGCGCCAGCAGCCAAGCAAGGGGTCAGTTCATGAACACTGAAGCTTTCTTT.

This chain links TRBV5-5 with TRBJ2-1; tentative D call: TRBD2 (5 bases). CDR3 length equals 15 residues. CDR1 SGHKS and CDR2 YYEKEE come from the germline V gene (reference sequence). V was shortened by 5 bases and J by 3 bases, with 15 bases between the two germline ends. The CDR3: CASSSLRSGYNEQFF. CDR3 DNA: TGTGCCAGCAGTTCTCTCCGGAGCGGCTACAATGAGCAGTTCTTC. The complete variable domain, with remaining parts taken from reference TRBV5-5 and TRBJ2-1, reads DAGVTQSPTHLIKTRGQQVTLRCSPISGHKSVSWYQQVLGQGPQFIFQYYEKEERGRGNFPDRFSARQFPNYSSELNVNALLLGDSALYLCASSSLRSGYNEQFFGPGTRLTVL.

CDR3 nucleotides: TGTGCCAGCAGTTATGAGGGTTTTTATGGCTACACCTTC. Residues: CASSYEGFYGYTF. V gene TRBV6-2 or TRBV6-3 combines with J gene TRBJ1-2, with unresolved D. Trimming left V 3 bases short and J 5 bases short, with 10 bases between. Germline assignment: CDR1 MNHEY and CDR2 SVGEGT. The CDR3 totals 13 residues.

The chain joins TRBV11-2 to TRBJ1-4, with D maybe TRBD1 (5 bases). This CDR3 has 16 residues. Germline V gene lookup returns CDR1 SGHAT and CDR2 FQNNGV. Trimming took off 0 bases at V and 7 bases at J, with 15 bases between the two ends. CDR3 coding DNA: TGTGCCAGCAGCTTAGACAGGGTACGGCGATCTGAAAAACTGTTTTTT. Amino acids: CASSLDRVRRSEKLFF.

This chain uses TRBV3-1 (or the pseudogene TRBV3-2) with TRBJ2-5; 9 nucleotides align to TRBD1. The CDR3 consists of 16 residues. Trimming cost V 2 bases and J 9 bases; bases outside gene matches: 13. In germline, CDR1 is LGHDT, CDR2 YNNKEL (reference sequence). The CDR3 nucleotides read TGTGCCAGCAGCCAACCTTCTAACAGGGGGCCCCAATCCCAGTACTTC. Translated: CASSQPSNRGPQSQYF.

Details on this clone: This specimen includes other DNA sequences encoding the same CDR3. V is TRBV19 and J is TRBJ2-1; perhaps TRBD2 as D (6 bases). This CDR3 contains 16 residues. Trimming stripped 0 bases from V and 0 bases from J, with 9 bases between. Germline CDR1 is LNHDA and CDR2 is SQIVND (reference sequence). CDR3 DNA: TGTGCCAGTAGTATAGATCGGGGGAGCTCCTACAATGAGCAGTTCTTC. Translated, it gives CASSIDRGSSYNEQFF.

This clone has only one observation. The rearrangement uses TRBV7-2 and TRBJ2-7; TRBD1 matches 8 bases. The trim removed 4 bases at V and 6 bases at J, leaving 5 bases unmatched. The CDR3 covers 13 residues. Germline V gene lookup returns CDR1 SGHTA and CDR2 FQGNSA. The CDR3 region has the DNA TGTGCCAGCAGCTCCCGACAGGGGATCGAGCAGTACTTC. It yields the protein CASSSRQGIEQYF.

The chain links TRBV7-2 to TRBJ2-7; TRBD1 agrees at 7 bases. Per the germline V gene, CDR1 is SGHTA and CDR2 is FQGNSA. The CDR3 consists of 13 residues. V trimming: 3 bases; J trimming: 2 bases; junction bases outside the gene matches: 1. The CDR3 reads CASSLGQPYEQYF. The CDR3, as DNA: TGTGCCAGCAGCTTGGGACAGCCCTACGAGCAGTACTTC.

In DNA, the CDR3 is TGTGCCTGGAGTACCATCAGACTAGCGGGATTCCAATCTTCGGAGCTGTTTTTT. Translated, it gives CAWSTIRLAGFQSSELFF. The J gene is TRBJ2-2, the V gene TRBV30; 11 bases are shared with TRBD2. Germline loops: CDR1 GTSNPN, CDR2 SVGIG (reference sequence). Trimming cost V 2 bases and J 10 bases; bases outside gene matches: 18. The CDR3 has 18 amino acids.

The chain carries TRBV7-8 and TRBJ1-1; TRBD1 matches 10 bases. Germline V lookup: CDR1 SGHVS, CDR2 FQNEAQ. This CDR3 has 16 amino acids. V lost 5 bases, J lost 7 bases, and 13 bases stayed unmatched. DNA for the CDR3: TGTGCCAGCAGCCCCAGTTTAGGGACAGGGGTGGTTGAAGCTTTCTTT. It translates to CASSPSLGTGVVEAFF. The complete variable domain, with remaining parts taken from reference TRBV7-8 and TRBJ1-1, reads GAGVSQSPRYKVAKRGQDVALRCDPISGHVSLFWYQQALGQGPEFLTYFQNEAQLDKSGLPSDRFFAERPEGSVSTLKIQRTQQEDSAVYLCASSPSLGTGVVEAFFGQGTRLTVV.